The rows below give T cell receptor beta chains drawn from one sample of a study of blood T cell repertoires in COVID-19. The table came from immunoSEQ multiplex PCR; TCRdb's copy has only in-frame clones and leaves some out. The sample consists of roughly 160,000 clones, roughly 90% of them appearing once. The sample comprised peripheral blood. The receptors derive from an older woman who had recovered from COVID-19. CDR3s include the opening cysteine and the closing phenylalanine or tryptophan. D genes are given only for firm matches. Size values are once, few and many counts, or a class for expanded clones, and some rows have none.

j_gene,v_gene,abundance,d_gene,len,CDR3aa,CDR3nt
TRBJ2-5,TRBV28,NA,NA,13,CASSSGAVETQYF,TGTGCCAGCAGTTCTGGAGCGGTGGAGACCCAGTACTTC
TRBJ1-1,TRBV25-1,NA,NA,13,CASSESGNTEAFF,TGTGCCAGCAGTGAATCAGGGAACACTGAAGCTTTCTTT
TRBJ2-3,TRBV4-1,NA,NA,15,CASSQRSGGADTQYF,TGCGCCAGCAGCCAAAGGTCGGGGGGCGCAGATACGCAGTATTTT
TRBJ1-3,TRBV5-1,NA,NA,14,CASSSDSSGNTIYF,TGCGCCAGCAGCTCGGACAGCTCTGGAAACACCATATATTTT
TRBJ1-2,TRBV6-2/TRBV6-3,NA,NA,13,CASSKDRNYGYTF,TGTGCCAGCAGTAAGGACAGAAACTATGGCTACACCTTC
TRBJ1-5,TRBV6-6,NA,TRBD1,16,CATGGTGALGNQPQHF,TGTGCCACCGGCGGGACAGGAGCCTTGGGCAATCAGCCCCAGCATTTT
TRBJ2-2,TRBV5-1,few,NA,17,CASSLAGGTASIGELFF,TGCGCCAGCAGCTTGGCCGGAGGGACAGCGAGTATCGGGGAGCTGTTTTTT
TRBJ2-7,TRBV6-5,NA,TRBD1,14,CASSLRTGEYEQYF,TGTGCCAGCAGTTTGCGGACAGGAGAATACGAGCAGTACTTC
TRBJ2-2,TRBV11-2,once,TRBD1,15,CASSPGQANTGELFF,TGTGCCAGCAGCCCGGGACAGGCGAACACCGGGGAGCTGTTTTTT
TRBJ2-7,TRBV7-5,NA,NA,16,CARSIPPTGGAYEQYF,TGTGCCAGAAGCATACCCCCGACAGGGGGCGCGTACGAGCAGTACTTC
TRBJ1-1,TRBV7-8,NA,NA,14,CASSEPGSWAEAFF,TGTGCCAGCAGCGAGCCAGGGTCTTGGGCTGAAGCTTTCTTT
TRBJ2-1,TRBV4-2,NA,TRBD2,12,CASRSSGGEKFF,TGTGCCAGCCGCTCTAGCGGGGGGGAGAAGTTCTTC
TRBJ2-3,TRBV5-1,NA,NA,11,CASSWRDTQYF,TGCGCCAGCAGCTGGAGAGATACGCAGTATTTT
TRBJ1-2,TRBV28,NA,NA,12,CAVSTGPYGYTF,TGTGCCGTATCTACAGGCCCCTATGGCTACACCTTC
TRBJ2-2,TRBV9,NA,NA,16,CASSLSALPGTGELFF,TGTGCCAGCAGCCTTAGCGCACTCCCGGGCACCGGGGAGCTGTTTTTT
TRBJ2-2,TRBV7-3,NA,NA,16,CASSLNPVANTGELFF,TGTGCCAGCAGCTTAAATCCGGTGGCGAACACCGGGGAGCTGTTTTTT